This T cell receptor beta chain originates from a study of stem cell transplantation in POMP-related autoinflammatory disease. The overall study: Hypothesis: faulty thymoproteasomes impair CD8+ T-cell selection, skewing TRB repertoires. Study-wide results and caveats: PRAID patients trended toward lower TRB diversity and higher clonality in all analyzed T-cell subsets. Fewer unique TRB V-J gene pairings were identified in patients with PRAID.

About this clone itself: The antigen remains undetermined.

Looked up from germline, CDR1 is ENHRY and CDR2 is SYGVKD. V lost 10 bases to trimming and J lost 3 bases; unmatched junction nucleotides: 6. The CDR3 extends over 14 amino acids. The method was immunoSEQ multiplex PCR; TCRdb's version includes in-frame clones alone and lacks a portion of them. This sample yields more than 25,000 clones, of which approximately 86% are seen a single time; roughly 0.7% belongs to the top ten. PRAID featured immunodeficiency plus autoinflammation. This clonotype was sampled from a human donor with POMP-related autoinflammation and immune dysregulation (PRAID). Sequencing used CD4+ T cells from PBMCs, obtained before stem cell transplantation. V gene TRBV10-3 combines with J gene TRBJ2-3; 11 bases match TRBD2. CDR3 nucleotide sequence: TGTGCCACGGGACTAGCGGATATGACAGATACGCAGTATTTT. Translated, it gives CATGLADMTDTQYF.